The entry that follows covers one TCR beta chain sequence. Its antigen is still unknown. Base quality data are lacking; no much larger clone is found one base away. This record comes from a study of regulatory T cells in long-lasting Graves disease listed by TCRdb under 2021. General notes on the study: Antithyroid drugs had been taken for less than 3 months by newly diagnosed Graves' disease patients. This study used TCR sequencing and RNA sequencing of peripheral blood to compare persistent Graves' disease patients against newly diagnosed Graves' disease patients. The study was registered as a clinical trial and conducted in China. A total of roughly 35 samples underwent TCR sequencing: around 13 from persistent and roughly 20 from newly diagnosed Graves' disease patients.

Summary of the overall study and its limitations: Sequencing and analysis were restricted to the TCR beta chain. As a limitation, the authors acknowledged that the small sample size may reduce accuracy. A larger number of public clonotypes was shared among persistent patients (about 2,700) than among newly diagnosed patients (around 870). Lower TCR Shannon entropy and fewer highly expanded clones were observed in persistent Graves' disease patients than in newly diagnosed patients, which suggested clonal expansion. The study examined only peripheral blood because the primary lesion, thyroid tissue, could not be accessed. Persistent disease showed preferential use of TRBV28, TRBJ1-2 and TRBJ2-5, whereas newly diagnosed disease favored TRBV20-1 and TRBJ2-1.

Library creation used multiplex PCR. Data came from an Illumina HiSeq 4000. To build TCR beta libraries, CDR3 regions were amplified by Arm-PCR using iRepertoire HTBI primers. PCR products were gel purified before sequencing. The paper's data handling went like this. Gene usage analysis of CDR3 amino acid clonotypes used the 62 TRBV and 12 to 15 TRBJ segments found across samples. Filtered high-quality paired reads were merged into contigs using COPE and FqMerger. BLAST was used to align contigs to the IMGT TRBV, TRBD and TRBJ reference genes, and CDR3 was defined following IMGT. Clonotypes above 0.1% frequency were classified as highly expanded clones. Shannon entropy was used to measure repertoire diversity, and the Gini coefficient was used to measure V-J evenness. A clonotype found in more than one individual was treated as public. Through fastp at Q25 and MiXCR, TCRdb rebuilt clones from the public reads, retaining in-frame beta chains. Every distinct CDR3 protein forms one entry, paired with its most common genes and DNA. For this entry, the V and J calls and clone size follow TCRdb and not the study's own pipeline. The sample yields 400,000 to 500,000 distinct CDR3 sequences; 14% were counted once. Roughly a sixth of the sample comes from the top ten.

Read against the paper, the sample's time point label means: newly diagnosed GD, antithyroid drugs for less than 3 months. RNA was extracted from PBMCs in TRIzol for both TCR sequencing and RNA sequencing. The diagnosis of Graves' disease followed American Thyroid Association guidelines. Patients were recruited from an endocrinology department in Xi'an, China. Each patient gave 7 to 9.5 milliliters of peripheral blood, collected in an EDTA anticoagulant tube. PBMCs were isolated by Ficoll Paque Plus density gradient separation without further T cell sorting. An Agilent 2100 Bioanalyzer and agarose gel were used to assess RNA quality, and a NanoDrop 2000 was used to measure RNA concentration. The CDR3, cysteine through phenylalanine, is 11 amino acids long. The CDR3 DNA has 33 bases and is translated from base 1. V loses 5 bases of germline sequence and J loses 5 bases, and the interval between the two ends is 6 bases. Per the germline V gene, MNHEY is the CDR1 and SVGEGT is the CDR2.

Separately, the same data were catalogued under a study of T cells in Graves' hyperthyroidism and ophthalmopathy. The second study, in turn, reports: Stable Graves' hyperthyroidism was defined as the absence of progression to ophthalmopathy over 18 months of follow-up. Hyperthyroidism patients were aged 18 to 65 years and newly diagnosed, with disease duration of less than 2 months. Any patient with an uncontrolled infection, another autoimmune disease, pregnancy or lactation was excluded. Diagnoses relied on clinical symptoms, serum thyroxine and TRAb, thyroid ultrasound and orbital computed tomography. A first-round RT-PCR of the TCR CDR3 used the HTBI primer set with the Qiagen OneStep RT-PCR kit. Most expanded thyroid clonotypes (frequency above 0.001) were also detected in blood, a finding suggesting that blood repertoires may reflect thyroid immune responses. A model built on a 13 V-J signature distinguished ophthalmopathy from stable hyperthyroidism, reaching around 90% sensitivity and under 84% specificity in cross-validation and 80%/75% in testing. During validation, the model predicted progression to ophthalmopathy a median of approximately six months ahead of onset, with almost 71% sensitivity and around 73% specificity. TCR V-J signatures able to tell the groups apart were searched for in a discovery cohort of some 97 patients, of whom over 40 had Graves' ophthalmopathy and about 55 had stable Graves' hyperthyroidism. Prospective prediction of ophthalmopathy was tested in an independent validation cohort consisting of 18 hyperthyroidism patients and around 16 patients who later progressed to ophthalmopathy. The 100 or so discovery patients were randomly divided into training and test sets at a 7:3 ratio. In addition, the study compared T-cell repertoires in thyroid tissue and in blood from roughly six Graves' hyperthyroidism patients. Following sampling, methimazole starting at 30 mg daily was given to hyperthyroidism patients, and high-dose intravenous methylprednisolone was given to ophthalmopathy patients. The libraries were constructed in a second round of multiplex PCR and then size-selected and purified. Sequencing of the libraries was done on an Illumina HiSeq2000 using paired-end 100 bp reads. SOAPnuke was used to process the raw data, with reads discarded if the reads contained adapters or uncalled bases, had a mean Phred below 15, or lacked an exact constant-primer or identifier match. COPE v1.2.5 was used to merge the high-quality paired reads, and each unique nucleotide sequence was defined as a clonotype. Clonotypes were aligned to IMGT TRBV, TRBD and TRBJ reference segments using MiTCR v1.1. The analysis was restricted to V-J combinations with a frequency above 0.0001, which together covered 99% to 99.2% of the repertoires. A TCS score was defined as the ratio between F50 (clonal expansion) and ExV (chaos), using BLOSUM62-based TCRdist between CDR3 peptides within each V-J. Welch's t-statistics and random forest reduced around 550 V-J features to around 14, which were used in a naive Bayes classifier (R e1071). No statistical method was used to fix the sample size in advance, and group allocation was not hidden from the investigators. The paper describes TCR Vbeta CDR3 sequencing of some 130 peripheral blood samples, made up of roughly 45 ophthalmopathy patients, some 80 hyperthyroidism patients and roughly 17 progressor patients.

The rearrangement joined TRBV6-2 or TRBV6-3 to TRBJ2-5, with the identity of the D gene unclear. The specimen comprised peripheral blood mononuclear cells (PBMCs), sampled at new diagnosis, from a patient treated with antithyroid drugs. This TCR was recovered from a woman between 45 and 65 years old with Graves disease. Donor details come from another sample of the same person, matched by shared clones. CDR3 region: CASSEFETQYF. Read as DNA, the sequence is TGTGCCAGCAGTGAATTTGAGACCCAGTACTTC.